These 5 T cell receptor beta chains came from one sample sequenced in a study of beta chain features in type 1 diabetes. Since all of the isolated RNA was reverse transcribed, expressed TCRB transcripts were what got sequenced. Profiled with immunoSEQ multiplex PCR; TCRdb holds only in-frame clones, not every one. The sample has about 900,000 clones, about 17% seen once. The sequencing input was naive CD4+ T cells from blood. Receptor source: a woman aged 18-29 years in good health.

This chain joins TRBV18 and TRBJ1-1, with D tentatively TRBD1 (5 bases). CDR1 and CDR2 from the germline V gene are KGHSH and LQKENI. Trimming pared 2 bases from V and 6 bases from J, leaving 13 bases between. CDR3 size: 14 residues. The CDR3 loop is CASSPTEQESEAFF. CDR3 DNA sequence: TGTGCCAGCTCACCAACTGAACAGGAGTCTGAAGCTTTCTTT.

This clone was counted a few times. The chain recombines TRBV13 with TRBJ2-1; a possible D gene is TRBD2 (5 bases). The CDR3 runs 16 residues. V lost 5 bases to trimming and J lost 8 bases, with 22 bases between them. CDR1 and CDR2 (germline): PRHDT, FYEKMQ (reference sequence). CDR3 sequence: CASSHFEGPRVDEQFF. CDR3 coding DNA: TGTGCCAGCAGCCACTTCGAAGGCCCGAGGGTCGATGAGCAGTTCTTC.

The chain links TRBV9 to TRBJ2-2, with 8 bases matching TRBD2. The V gene's germline CDR1 is SGDLS and CDR2 YYNGEE. The length of the CDR3 is 17 residues. J lost 7 bases, V lost 0 bases, and 11 bases had no gene match. This CDR3 is CASSVAPIGRANGELFF. The CDR3 coding sequence is TGTGCCAGCAGCGTAGCCCCTATCGGGAGGGCGAACGGGGAGCTGTTTTTT.

This clone was detected only a few times. The chain uses TRBV6-5 and TRBJ1-5; no definite D call. V gave up 3 bases and J gave up 7 bases, with 7 bases separating them. The length of the CDR3 is 12 residues. The germline V gene has CDR1 MNHEY and CDR2 SVGAGI. CDR3 nucleotides: TGTGCCAGCAGTTATCAGTGGCAGCCCCAGCATTTT. The encoded protein is CASSYQWQPQHF.

This chain connects TRBV18 to TRBJ2-2; 9 bases map to TRBD2. J was trimmed by 3 bases and V by 3 bases; bases with no gene match: 5. In germline, CDR1 is KGHSH, CDR2 LQKENI. The length of the CDR3 is 16 residues. CDR3 sequence: CASSPLLAGDTGELFF. CDR3 coding DNA: TGTGCCAGCTCACCGCTGTTAGCGGGAGACACCGGGGAGCTGTTTTTT.